The sequence of this TCR beta chain was determined in a study of identifying expanded T cells in peripheral blood. The data were produced by immunoSEQ multiplex PCR, yet TCRdb's version contains in-frame clones alone and is incomplete. The sample contains tens of thousands of clones, around 89% of which appear only once. The sequencing sample was made of blood. The source of this sequence is a person aged 18 to 70 in good health.

This CDR3 reads CASSLNGYTF. The CDR3 bases are TGTGCCAGCAGTTTAAATGGCTACACCTTC. The rearrangement uses TRBV27 and TRBJ1-2; unclear D gene. The V end was cut by 2 bases, the J end by 6 bases, with 1 base between. The CDR3 is 10 residues long. In germline, CDR1 is MNHEY, CDR2 SMNVEV (reference sequence).